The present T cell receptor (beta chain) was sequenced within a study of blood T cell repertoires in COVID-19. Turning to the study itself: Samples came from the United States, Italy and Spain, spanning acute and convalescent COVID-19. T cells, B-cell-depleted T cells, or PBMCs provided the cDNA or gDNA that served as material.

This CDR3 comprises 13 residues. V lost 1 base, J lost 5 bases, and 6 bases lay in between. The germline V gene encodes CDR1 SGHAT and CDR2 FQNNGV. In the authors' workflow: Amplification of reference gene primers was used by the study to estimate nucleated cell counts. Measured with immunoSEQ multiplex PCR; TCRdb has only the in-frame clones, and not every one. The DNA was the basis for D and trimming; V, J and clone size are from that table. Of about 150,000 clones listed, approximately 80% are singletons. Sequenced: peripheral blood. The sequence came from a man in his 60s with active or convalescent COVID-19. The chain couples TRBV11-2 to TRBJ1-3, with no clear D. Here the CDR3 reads CASSLGPRNTIYF. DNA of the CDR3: TGTGCCAGCAGCTTAGGCCCTAGAAACACCATATATTTT.